Following are 3 T cell receptor beta chains from one sample sequenced in a study of low-dose radiotherapy and immunotherapy resistance in tumors. Time point meaning: after trial treatment. The treatment: LDRT plus nivolumab, ipilimumab, low-dose cyclophosphamide and aspirin (RACIN trial). Primers targeting TRAV and TRBV primed first-strand cDNA, covering alpha and beta chains. The authors ran around 18 PCR cycles to amplify TCRs with a constant-region primer and V-primer adapter. TCRdb re-derived calls from the reads in MiXCR, one entry per CDR3 protein. The table shows approximately 46,000 distinct CDR3 sequences, with around a quarter occurring only once. The source was PBMCs, collected after low-dose radiotherapy plus immunotherapy. These receptor sequences come from a male donor with prostate cancer.

In the case of this clonotype: With a far larger clone one base away, a read error is the likely cause. The CDR3 sequence is CASSLTSSGIVREQFF. The CDR3 nucleotides are TGTGCCAGCAGTTTAACTTCTAGCGGGATCGTACGCGAGCAGTTCTTC. This rearrangement joins TRBV28 to TRBJ2-1; 9 bases match TRBD2. The CDR3 has 16 residues. V lost 2 bases and J lost 10; bases outside the gene matches: 12. Per germline, CDR1 MDHEN and CDR2 SYDVKM.

This clonotype was observed many times. The chain carries TRBV11-1 and TRBJ2-5; D is uncertain. CDR3 length: 15 residues. Trimming left V 4 bases short and J 2 bases short, with 14 bases between. Germline lookup yields CDR1 SGHAT and CDR2 FQDESV (reference sequence). CDR3 sequence: CASSSRLGMQETQYF. The CDR3, as DNA: TGTGCCAGCAGCTCCCGGTTGGGGATGCAAGAGACCCAGTACTTC.

This clonotype showed up many times. This chain links TRBV20-1 with TRBJ1-2, with TRBD1 identical over 10 bases. V dropped 1 base and J dropped 3; count of bases not matched to a gene: 8. This CDR3 is built from 16 residues. The V gene's germline CDR1 is DFQATT and CDR2 SNEGSKA (reference sequence). Here the CDR3 reads CSARGPAGQGDYGYTF. CDR3 coding DNA: TGCAGTGCTAGAGGCCCCGCCGGACAGGGGGACTATGGCTACACCTTC.